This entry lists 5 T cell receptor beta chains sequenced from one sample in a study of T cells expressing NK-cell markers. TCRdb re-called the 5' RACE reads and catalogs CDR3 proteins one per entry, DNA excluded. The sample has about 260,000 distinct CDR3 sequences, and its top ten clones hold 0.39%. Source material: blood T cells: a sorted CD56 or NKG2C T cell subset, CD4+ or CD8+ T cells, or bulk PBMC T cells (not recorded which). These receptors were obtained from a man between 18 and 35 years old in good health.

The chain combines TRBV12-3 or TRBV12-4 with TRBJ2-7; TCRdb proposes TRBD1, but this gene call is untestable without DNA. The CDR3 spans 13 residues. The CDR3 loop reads CASSTYRVGAQYF.

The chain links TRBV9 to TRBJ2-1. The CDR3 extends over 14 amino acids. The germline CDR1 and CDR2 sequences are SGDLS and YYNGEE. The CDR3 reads CASSRPTTGNEQFF.

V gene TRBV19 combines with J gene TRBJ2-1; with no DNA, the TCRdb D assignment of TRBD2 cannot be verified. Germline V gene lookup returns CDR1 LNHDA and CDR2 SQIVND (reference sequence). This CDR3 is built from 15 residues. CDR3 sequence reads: CASTPSGRVYNEQFF.

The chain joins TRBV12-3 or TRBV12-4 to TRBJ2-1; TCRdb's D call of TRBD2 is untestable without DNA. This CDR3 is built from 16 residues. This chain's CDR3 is CASSLVGGLAINEQFF.

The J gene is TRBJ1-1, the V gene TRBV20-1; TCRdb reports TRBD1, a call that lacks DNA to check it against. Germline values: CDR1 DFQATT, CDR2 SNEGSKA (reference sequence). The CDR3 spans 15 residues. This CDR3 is CSARDSSGWSTEAFF.